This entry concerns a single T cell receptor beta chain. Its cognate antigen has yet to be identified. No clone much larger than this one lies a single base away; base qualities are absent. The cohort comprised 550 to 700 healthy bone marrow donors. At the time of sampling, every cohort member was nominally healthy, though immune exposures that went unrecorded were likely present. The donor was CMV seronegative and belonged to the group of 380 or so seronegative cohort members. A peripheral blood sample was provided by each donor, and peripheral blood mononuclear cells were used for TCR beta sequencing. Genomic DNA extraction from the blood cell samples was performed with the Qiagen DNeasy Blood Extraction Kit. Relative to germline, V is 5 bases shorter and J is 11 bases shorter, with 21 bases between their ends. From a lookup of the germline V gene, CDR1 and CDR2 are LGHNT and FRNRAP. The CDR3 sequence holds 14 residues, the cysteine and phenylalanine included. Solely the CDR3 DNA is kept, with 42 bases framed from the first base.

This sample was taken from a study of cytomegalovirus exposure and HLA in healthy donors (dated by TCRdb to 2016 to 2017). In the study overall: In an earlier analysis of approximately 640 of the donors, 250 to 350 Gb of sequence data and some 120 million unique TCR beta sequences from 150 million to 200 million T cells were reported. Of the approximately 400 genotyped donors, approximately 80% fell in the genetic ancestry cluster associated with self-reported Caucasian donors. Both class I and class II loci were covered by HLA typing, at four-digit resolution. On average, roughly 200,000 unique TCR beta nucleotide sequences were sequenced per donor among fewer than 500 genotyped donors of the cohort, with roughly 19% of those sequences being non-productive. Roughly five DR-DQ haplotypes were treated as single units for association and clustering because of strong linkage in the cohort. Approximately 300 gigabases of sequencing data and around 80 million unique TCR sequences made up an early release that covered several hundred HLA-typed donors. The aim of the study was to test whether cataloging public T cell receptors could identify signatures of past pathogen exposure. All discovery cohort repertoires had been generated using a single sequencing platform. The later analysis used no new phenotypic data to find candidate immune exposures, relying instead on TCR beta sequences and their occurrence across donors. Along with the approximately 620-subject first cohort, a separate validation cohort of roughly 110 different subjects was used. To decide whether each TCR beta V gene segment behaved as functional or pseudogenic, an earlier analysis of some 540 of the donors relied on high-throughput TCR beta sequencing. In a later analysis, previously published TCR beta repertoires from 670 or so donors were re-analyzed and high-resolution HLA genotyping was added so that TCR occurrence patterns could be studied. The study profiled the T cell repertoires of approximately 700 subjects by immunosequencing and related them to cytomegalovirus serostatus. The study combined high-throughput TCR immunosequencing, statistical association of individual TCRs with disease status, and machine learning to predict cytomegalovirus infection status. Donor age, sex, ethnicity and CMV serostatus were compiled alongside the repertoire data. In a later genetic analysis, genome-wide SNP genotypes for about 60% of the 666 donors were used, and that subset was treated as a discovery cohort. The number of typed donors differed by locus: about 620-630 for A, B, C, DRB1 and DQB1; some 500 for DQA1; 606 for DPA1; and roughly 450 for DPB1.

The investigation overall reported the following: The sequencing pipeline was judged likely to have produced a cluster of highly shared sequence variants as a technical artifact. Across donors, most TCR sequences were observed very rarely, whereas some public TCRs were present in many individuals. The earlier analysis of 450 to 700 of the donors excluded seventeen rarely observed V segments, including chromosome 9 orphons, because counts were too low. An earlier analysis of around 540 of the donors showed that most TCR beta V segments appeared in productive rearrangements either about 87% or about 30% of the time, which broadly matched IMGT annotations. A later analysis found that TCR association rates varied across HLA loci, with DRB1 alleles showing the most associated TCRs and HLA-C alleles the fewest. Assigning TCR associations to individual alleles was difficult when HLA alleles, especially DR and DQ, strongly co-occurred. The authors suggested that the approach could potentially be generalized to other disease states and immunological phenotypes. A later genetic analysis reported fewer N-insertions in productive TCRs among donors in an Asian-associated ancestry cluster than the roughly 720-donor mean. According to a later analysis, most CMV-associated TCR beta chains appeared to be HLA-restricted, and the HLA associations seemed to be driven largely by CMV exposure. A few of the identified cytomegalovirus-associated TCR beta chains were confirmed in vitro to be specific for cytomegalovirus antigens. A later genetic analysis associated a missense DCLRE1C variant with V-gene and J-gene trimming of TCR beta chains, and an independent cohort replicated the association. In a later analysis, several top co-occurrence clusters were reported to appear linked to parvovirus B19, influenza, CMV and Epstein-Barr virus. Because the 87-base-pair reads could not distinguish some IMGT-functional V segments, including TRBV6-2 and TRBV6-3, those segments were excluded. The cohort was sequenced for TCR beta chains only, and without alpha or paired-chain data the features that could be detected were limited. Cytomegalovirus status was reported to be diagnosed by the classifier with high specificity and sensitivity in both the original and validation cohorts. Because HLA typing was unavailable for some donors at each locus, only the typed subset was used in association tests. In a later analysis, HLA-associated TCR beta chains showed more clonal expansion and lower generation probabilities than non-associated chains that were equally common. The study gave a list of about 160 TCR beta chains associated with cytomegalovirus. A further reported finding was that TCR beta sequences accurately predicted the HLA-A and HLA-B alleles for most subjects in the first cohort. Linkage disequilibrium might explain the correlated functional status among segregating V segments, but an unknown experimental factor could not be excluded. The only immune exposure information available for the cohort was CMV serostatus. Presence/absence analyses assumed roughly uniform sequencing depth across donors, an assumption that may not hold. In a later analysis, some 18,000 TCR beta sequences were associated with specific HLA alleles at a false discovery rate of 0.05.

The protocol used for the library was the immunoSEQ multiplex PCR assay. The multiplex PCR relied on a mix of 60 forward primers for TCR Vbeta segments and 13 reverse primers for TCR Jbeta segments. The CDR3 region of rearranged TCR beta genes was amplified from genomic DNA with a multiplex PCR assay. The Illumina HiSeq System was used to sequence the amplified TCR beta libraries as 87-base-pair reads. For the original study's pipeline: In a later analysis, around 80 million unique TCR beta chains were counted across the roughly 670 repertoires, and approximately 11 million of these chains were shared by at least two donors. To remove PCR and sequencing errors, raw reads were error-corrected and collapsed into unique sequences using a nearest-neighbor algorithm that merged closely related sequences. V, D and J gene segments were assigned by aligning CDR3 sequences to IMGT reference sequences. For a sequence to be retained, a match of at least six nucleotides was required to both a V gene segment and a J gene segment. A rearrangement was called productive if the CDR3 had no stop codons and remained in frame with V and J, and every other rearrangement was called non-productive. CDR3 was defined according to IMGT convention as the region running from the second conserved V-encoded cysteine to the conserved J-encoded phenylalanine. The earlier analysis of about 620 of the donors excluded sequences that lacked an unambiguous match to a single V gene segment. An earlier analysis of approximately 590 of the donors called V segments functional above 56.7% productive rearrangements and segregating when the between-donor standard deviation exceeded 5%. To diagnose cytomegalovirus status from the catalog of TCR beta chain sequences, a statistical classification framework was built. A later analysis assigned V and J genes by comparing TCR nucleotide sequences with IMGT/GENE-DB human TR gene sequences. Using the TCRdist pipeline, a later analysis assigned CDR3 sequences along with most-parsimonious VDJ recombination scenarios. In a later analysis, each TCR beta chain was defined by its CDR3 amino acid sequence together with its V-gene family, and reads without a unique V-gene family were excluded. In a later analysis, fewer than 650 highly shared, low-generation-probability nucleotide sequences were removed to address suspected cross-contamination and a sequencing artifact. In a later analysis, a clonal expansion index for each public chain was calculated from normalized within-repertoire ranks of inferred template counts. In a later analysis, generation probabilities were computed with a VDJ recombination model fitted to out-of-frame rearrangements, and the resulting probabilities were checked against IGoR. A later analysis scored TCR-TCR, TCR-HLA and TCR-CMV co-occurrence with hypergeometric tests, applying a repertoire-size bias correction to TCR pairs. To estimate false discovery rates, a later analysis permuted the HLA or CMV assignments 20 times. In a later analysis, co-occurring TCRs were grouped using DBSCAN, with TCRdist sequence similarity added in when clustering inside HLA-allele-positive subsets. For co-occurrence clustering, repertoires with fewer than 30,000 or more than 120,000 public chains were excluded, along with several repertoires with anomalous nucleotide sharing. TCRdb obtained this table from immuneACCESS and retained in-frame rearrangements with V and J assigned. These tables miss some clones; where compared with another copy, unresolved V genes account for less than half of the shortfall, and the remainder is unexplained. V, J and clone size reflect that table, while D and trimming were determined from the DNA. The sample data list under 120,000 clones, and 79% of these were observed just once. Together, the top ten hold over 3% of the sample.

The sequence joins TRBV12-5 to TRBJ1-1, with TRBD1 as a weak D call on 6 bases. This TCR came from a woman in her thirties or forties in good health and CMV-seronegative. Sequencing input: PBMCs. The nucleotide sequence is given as TGTGCTAGTGGTCCGCCACCCCCCGAGGGGGAGGCTTTCTTT. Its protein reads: CASGPPPPEGEAFF.